What follows are 25 T cell receptor beta chains derived from one specimen sequenced in a study of blood T cell repertoires in COVID-19. Here immunoSEQ multiplex PCR was the method, and the copy in TCRdb shows in-frame clones only, minus some. The sample gives hundreds of thousands of clones, roughly 86% of which show up once; roughly 3.5% is in the top ten. Sequenced sample: PBMCs or T cells enriched from blood (not recorded which). Receptor source: a woman aged 40 to 49 with acute COVID-19.

The sample holds one count of this clone. The V gene is TRBV18, the J gene TRBJ1-4; weak D call: TRBD1 (5 bases). The CDR3 runs 15 residues. Germline CDR1 is KGHSH and CDR2 is LQKENI. Trimming shortened V by 2 bases and J by 7 bases, and 14 bases separated the two germline ends. CDR3 in amino acids: CASSPWRGVGEKLFF. CDR3 DNA sequence: TGTGCCAGCTCACCATGGAGGGGCGTCGGTGAAAAACTGTTTTTT. The full variable domain, rest sourced from reference TRBV18 and TRBJ1-4, is NAGVMQNPRHLVRRRGQEARLRCSPMKGHSHVYWYRQLPEEGLKFMVYLQKENIIDESGMPKERFSAEFPKEGPSILRIQQVVRGDSAAYFCASSPWRGVGEKLFFGSGTQLSVL.

This chain joins TRBV18 and TRBJ1-1; D unresolved. Germline V lookup: CDR1 KGHSH, CDR2 LQKENI. The CDR3 length is 15 residues. Trimming pared 0 bases from V and 6 bases from J, leaving 14 bases between. For the CDR3, the DNA is TGTGCCAGCTCACCACCTGTGGGCGAGGGAGCTGAAGCTTTCTTT. Protein sequence: CASSPPVGEGAEAFF.

The chain joins TRBV3-1 (or the pseudogene TRBV3-2) to TRBJ2-7; 8 nucleotides agree with TRBD2. The junction had 8 bases not matched to a gene; V was cut back by 1 base and J by 3 bases. The V gene's germline CDR1 is LGHDT and CDR2 YNNKEL (reference sequence). This CDR3 comprises 16 residues. The CDR3 bases are TGTGCCAGCAGCCAAGTTACGCGGGAGGCCCACTACGAGCAGTACTTC. Amino acids: CASSQVTREAHYEQYF.

V and J are TRBV18 and TRBJ2-2; the match to TRBD2 covers 8 bases. The CDR3 sequence is 15 residues long. Germline V CDR1 and CDR2: KGHSH, LQKENI. V lost 6 bases, J lost 1 base, and 4 bases stayed unmatched. CDR3 protein: CASSLSGGNTGELFF. DNA of the CDR3: TGTGCCAGCTCGCTCAGCGGGGGGAACACCGGGGAGCTGTTTTTT.

This clone occurred once. As DNA, the CDR3 is TGTGCCAGCAGTGACGACAGGGGATTTTATTCACCCCTCCACTTT. Translated: CASSDDRGFYSPLHF. The chain recombines TRBV6-1 with TRBJ1-6; 8 bases agree with TRBD1. V lost 3 bases and J lost 8; bases outside the gene matches: 6. CDR3 length: 15 amino acids. The germline V gene has CDR1 MNHNS and CDR2 SASEGT.

This clone was detected only a few times. The rearrangement uses TRBV2 and TRBJ2-2; TRBD2 matches 7 bases. The V gene end was trimmed by 4 bases and the J gene end by 5 bases; junction bases not matched to a gene: 7. The germline V gene has CDR1 SNHLY and CDR2 FYNNEI. This CDR3 contains 15 residues. The CDR3 is CASSGGEGYTGELFF. In nucleotides, the CDR3 is TGTGCCAGCAGTGGTGGGGAGGGGTATACCGGGGAGCTGTTTTTT. Based on the CDR3 plus reference TRBV2 and TRBJ2-2, the full variable domain is EPEVTQTPSHQVTQMGQEVILRCVPISNHLYFYWYRQILGQKVEFLVSFYNNEISEKSEIFDDQFSVERPDGSNFTLKIRSTKLEDSAMYFCASSGGEGYTGELFFGEGSRLTVL.

This clone was observed a few times. The rearrangement joins TRBV5-6 to TRBJ2-5; D not resolved. The CDR3 extends over 11 amino acids. Between the trimmed V and J ends, which lost 2 bases and 5 bases, there was a span of 4 bases. The V gene's germline CDR1 is SGHDT and CDR2 YYEEEE. CDR3 coding DNA: TGTGCCAGCAGCTTCAGGGAGACCCAGTACTTC. This sequence encodes CASSFRETQYF.

The chain combines TRBV5-1 with TRBJ2-7; 11 bases are shared with TRBD2. V lost 5 bases to trimming and J lost 5 bases; unmatched junction nucleotides: 3. This CDR3 is built from 13 residues. Germline V lookup: CDR1 SGHRS, CDR2 YFSETQ. The CDR3 here is CASSETSGNEQYF. The CDR3, as DNA: TGCGCCAGCAGTGAGACTAGCGGGAACGAGCAGTACTTC.

The rearrangement uses TRBV5-1 and TRBJ2-6; 12 nucleotides line up with TRBD2. From germline, CDR1 is SGHRS and CDR2 YFSETQ. Unmatched junction bases numbered 7, after V lost 2 bases and J lost 4 bases. CDR3 length: 18 residues. CDR3 nucleotide sequence: TGCGCCAGCAGCTTTGGACTAGCGGGAAGGGGAGGGGCCAACGTCCTGACTTTC. Its translation: CASSFGLAGRGGANVLTF.

The CDR3 reads CASSLTGDTEAFF. The DNA of the CDR3 is TGTGCCAGCAGCTTGACAGGAGATACTGAAGCTTTCTTT. The rearrangement uses TRBV11-2 and TRBJ1-1, with a possible D match to TRBD1 (6 bases). This CDR3 has 13 amino acids. The V end lost 3 bases, the J end lost 5 bases, and 10 bases lay between the germline ends. Germline V CDR1 and CDR2: SGHAT, FQNNGV.

This clone came up once. This rearrangement joins TRBV28 to TRBJ2-2; TRBD1 is a possible D gene (5 bases). Germline CDR1 and CDR2: MDHEN and SYDVKM. Deletions cut 6 bases from V and 4 bases from J, with 12 bases between. The CDR3 extends over 14 amino acids. The CDR3 loop reads CASRAQGSTGELFF. The CDR3 bases are TGTGCCAGCAGGGCGCAGGGTAGCACCGGGGAGCTGTTTTTT.

The rearrangement uses TRBV28 and TRBJ2-7, with D possibly TRBD1 on 5 matching bases. Trimming left V 6 bases short and J 0 bases short, with 15 bases between. The CDR3 has 15 residues. Germline assignment: CDR1 MDHEN and CDR2 SYDVKM. The CDR3 coding sequence is TGTGCCAGCAGCAAGGGGTCCATCAACTCCTACGAGCAGTACTTC. It encodes CASSKGSINSYEQYF.

The V gene is TRBV6-5, the J gene TRBJ2-1; D remains unclear. V shed 0 bases and J shed 5 bases, with 8 bases lying between them. This CDR3 is built from 14 residues. Germline CDR1 and CDR2: MNHEY and SVGAGI. The CDR3: CASSYSARNNEQFF. Here the CDR3 DNA reads TGTGCCAGCAGTTACTCTGCTAGGAACAATGAGCAGTTCTTC.

The V and J genes are TRBV7-2 and TRBJ1-2; D remains ambiguous. V was clipped by 1 base and J by 3 bases, with 12 bases between them. Germline V gene data show CDR1 as SGHTA and CDR2 as FQGNSA. This CDR3 is 15 amino acids long. CDR3: CASSLGTGTHYGYTF. The DNA for the CDR3 is TGTGCCAGCAGCTTAGGAACGGGAACCCACTATGGCTACACCTTC.

The chain is built from TRBV24-1 and TRBJ2-5; D is ambiguous. This CDR3 has 13 residues. Trimming took 4 bases from V and 1 from J, leaving 6 bases between them. The germline V gene encodes CDR1 KGHDR and CDR2 SFDVKD. CDR3 sequence (DNA): TGTGCCACCAGTGACCCGTTCCAAGAGACCCAGTACTTC. Amino acids: CATSDPFQETQYF.

The DNA of the CDR3 is TGTGCCAGCCGCGCGGGACTCAGCGGGAGTAGGGGTAGGGGCCACCAAGAGACCCAGTACTTC. Its translation is CASRAGLSGSRGRGHQETQYF. V is TRBV2 and J is TRBJ2-5; 8 nucleotides match TRBD2. V lost 8 bases, J lost 0 bases, and 26 bases stayed unmatched. The CDR3 has 21 residues. The V gene's germline CDR1 is SNHLY and CDR2 FYNNEI.

The gene calls are TRBV19 and TRBJ2-4, with D maybe TRBD2 (6 bases). Germline V gives CDR1 LNHDA, CDR2 SQIVND (reference sequence). The CDR3 extends over 12 amino acids. Trimming took off 1 base at V and 8 bases at J, with 6 bases between the two ends. The CDR3: CASSIGGDIQYF. CDR3 DNA: TGTGCCAGTAGTATAGGGGGGGACATTCAGTACTTC.

The chain combines TRBV27 with TRBJ2-7; TRBD1 matches 8 bases. Germline V gene data show CDR1 as MNHEY and CDR2 as SMNVEV (reference sequence). V shed 5 bases, J shed 7 bases, and the junction held 16 bases outside the gene matches. The CDR3 consists of 16 residues. CDR3 protein: CASSTSNGDRSMEQYF. Here the CDR3 DNA reads TGTGCCAGCAGTACGTCTAATGGGGACAGGTCTATGGAGCAGTACTTC.

V usage is TRBV7-9 and J usage is TRBJ2-7, with D tentatively TRBD2 (5 bases). Deletions cut 1 base from V and 4 bases from J, with 14 bases between. This CDR3 is built from 15 residues. From germline, CDR1 is SEHNR and CDR2 FQNEAQ (reference sequence). The DNA of the CDR3 is TGTGCCAGCAGCTTAGTGAGGGCGGGTCAGTACGAGCAGTACTTC. Translating it yields CASSLVRAGQYEQYF.

This chain uses TRBV27 with TRBJ2-3, with 8 bases aligning to TRBD2. The J segment lost 0 bases and the V segment lost 6 bases, leaving 5 bases of the junction unmatched. Germline loops: CDR1 MNHEY, CDR2 SMNVEV (reference sequence). The CDR3 spans 15 residues. The CDR3 nucleotides read TGTGCCAGCAGCCAAGCGGGGGTTAGCACAGATACGCAGTATTTT. The encoded protein is CASSQAGVSTDTQYF.

The CDR3 DNA is TGTGCCAGCAGTTGGGTGGCGGGAGGGCGTGAGACCCAGTACTTC. Its translation is CASSWVAGGRETQYF. V usage is TRBV6-5 and J usage is TRBJ2-5; 9 nucleotides line up with TRBD2. This CDR3 region has 15 residues. With V trimmed by 4 bases and J by 5 bases, 8 bases remained unmatched. CDR1 is MNHEY and CDR2 is SVGAGI in the germline V gene.

This clone was counted only a few times. The chain links TRBV11-3 to TRBJ2-1; 11 bases fit TRBD2. The V gene end was trimmed by 5 bases and the J gene end by 3 bases; junction bases not matched to a gene: 6. CDR1 and CDR2 (germline): SGHNT, YENEEA. CDR3 length: 16 residues. The CDR3 bases are TGTGCCAGCAGCCCTAGGGGGACTAGCGGCTACAATGAGCAGTTCTTC. It translates to CASSPRGTSGYNEQFF.

As regards this clone: At one end, the junction sequence differs from germline, possibly due to a read error. The chain joins TRBV29-1 to TRBJ2-1; D possibly corresponds to TRBD1 (6 bases). CDR3 size: 11 residues. Germline V gene data show CDR1 as SQVTM and CDR2 as ANQGSEA. This CDR3 is CSGTNYNEQFF. The CDR3 nucleotides read TGTTCAGGGACAAACTACAATGAGCAGTTCTTC.

V is TRBV6-5 and J is TRBJ2-2, with D maybe TRBD2 (5 bases). CDR1 is MNHEY, CDR2 SVGAGI, per germline. Between the trimmed V and J ends, which lost 6 bases and 5 bases, there was a span of 16 bases. CDR3 length equals 15 residues. The CDR3 sequence: CASRRLDLQTGELFF. CDR3 coding DNA: TGTGCCAGCAGACGCCTGGACTTACAGACCGGGGAGCTGTTTTTT.

The table lists this clone with a count of one. V gene TRBV7-9 combines with J gene TRBJ2-1; 11 bases are a match to TRBD2. Germline CDR1 reads SEHNR; CDR2 reads FQNEAQ (reference sequence). The CDR3 covers 16 residues. Germline trimming cut 2 bases from V and 8 bases from J; bases unmatched to any gene: 8. The CDR3 loop is CASSLIGTSGQHEQFF. The CDR3 DNA reads as TGTGCCAGCAGCTTAATCGGGACTAGCGGCCAACATGAGCAGTTCTTC.